This T cell receptor (beta chain) emerged from a study of naive and memory T cell subsets. General study points: Especially in CD8 cells, naive repertoires contained a few larger clonotypes, possibly CD45RA-re-expressing memory cells. RNA-based TCR counts may shift with T cell activation and differentiation.

V lost 6 bases to trimming and J lost 1 base, with 13 bases between them. The CDR3 spans 15 residues. As regards this clonotype: Its target is not known.

An equimolar mix of two oligonucleotides served as the beta constant-region primer for TRBC1 and TRBC2. Ligated cDNA was amplified by four rounds of PCR with nested alpha and beta constant-region primers and SP2. TCRdb used MiXCR to reprocess the UMI-ligation and nested PCR reads, holding one entry per CDR3 protein. The sample comprises around 83,000 distinct CDR3 sequences, about 11% of which are singletons, and 0.12% to 0.15% rests with the top ten. The source is a human donor in good health. This chain connects TRBV12-3 or TRBV12-4 to TRBJ2-4, with a tentative D call TRBD1 (6 bases). The sequenced sample was naive CD4+ T cells from blood. The CDR3 sequence: CASRAGQNAKNIQYF. Here the CDR3 DNA reads TGTGCCAGCAGAGCTGGACAGAATGCCAAAAACATTCAGTACTTC.